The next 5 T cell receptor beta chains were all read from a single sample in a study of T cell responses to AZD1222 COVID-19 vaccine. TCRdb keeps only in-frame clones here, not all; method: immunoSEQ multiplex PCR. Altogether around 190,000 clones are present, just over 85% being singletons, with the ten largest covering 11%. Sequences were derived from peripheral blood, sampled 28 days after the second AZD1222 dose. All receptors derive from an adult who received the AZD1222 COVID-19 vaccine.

The CDR3 coding sequence is TGTGCCAGCAGCCAGCGAAGGGGCGAAAAACTGTTTTTT. This codes for CASSQRRGEKLFF. The V gene is TRBV3-1 (or the pseudogene TRBV3-2), the J gene TRBJ1-4, with a weak D call TRBD1 (5 bases). This CDR3 is built from 13 residues. The ends were cut back, 3 bases at V and 8 bases at J, with 10 bases in the middle. Germline V gene lookup returns CDR1 LGHDT and CDR2 YNNKEL (reference sequence).

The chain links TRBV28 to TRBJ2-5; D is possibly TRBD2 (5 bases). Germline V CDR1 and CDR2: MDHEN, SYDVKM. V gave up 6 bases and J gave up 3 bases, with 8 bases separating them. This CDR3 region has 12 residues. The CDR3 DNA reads TGTGCCAGCAGCCACGGGGAAGAGACCCAGTACTTC. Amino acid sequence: CASSHGEETQYF.

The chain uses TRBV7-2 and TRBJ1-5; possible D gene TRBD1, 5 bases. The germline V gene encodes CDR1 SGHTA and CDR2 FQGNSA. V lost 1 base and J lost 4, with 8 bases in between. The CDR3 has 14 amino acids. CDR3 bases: TGTGCCAGCAGCTTAGGCAGGGATAATCAGCCCCAGCATTTT. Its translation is CASSLGRDNQPQHF. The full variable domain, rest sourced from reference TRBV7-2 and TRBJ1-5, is GAGVSQSPSNKVTEKGKDVELRCDPISGHTALYWYRQSLGQGLEFLIYFQGNSAPDKSGLPSDRFSAERTGGSVSTLTIQRTQQEDSAVYLCASSLGRDNQPQHFGDGTRLSIL.

CDR3 coding DNA: TGCGCCAGCAGCCAAGATACGGGACAGGGGGCTAATGAGCAGTACTTC. Translation: CASSQDTGQGANEQYF. This chain joins TRBV4-3 and TRBJ2-7; TRBD1 agrees at 12 bases. The CDR3 spans 16 residues. Germline V gene sequence: CDR1 LGHNA, CDR2 YSLEER. V dropped 0 bases and J dropped 7; count of bases not matched to a gene: 7.

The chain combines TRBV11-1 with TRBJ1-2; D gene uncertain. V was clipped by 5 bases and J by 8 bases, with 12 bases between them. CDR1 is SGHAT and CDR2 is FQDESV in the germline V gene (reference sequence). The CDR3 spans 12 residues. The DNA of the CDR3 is TGTGCCAGCAGCACCACCTTGGCGGGCTACACCTTC. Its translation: CASSTTLAGYTF.